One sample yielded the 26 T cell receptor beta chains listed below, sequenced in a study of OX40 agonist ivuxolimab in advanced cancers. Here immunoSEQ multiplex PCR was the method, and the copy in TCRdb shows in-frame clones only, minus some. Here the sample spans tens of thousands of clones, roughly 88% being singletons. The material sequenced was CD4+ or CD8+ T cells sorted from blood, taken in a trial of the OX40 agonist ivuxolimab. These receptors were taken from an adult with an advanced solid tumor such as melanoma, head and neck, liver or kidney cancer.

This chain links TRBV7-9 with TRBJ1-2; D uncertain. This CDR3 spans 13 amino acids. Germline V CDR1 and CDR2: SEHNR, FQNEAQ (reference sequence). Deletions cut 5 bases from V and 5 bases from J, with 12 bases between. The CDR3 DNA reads TGTGCCAGCAGCCGAGACGGACTATATGGCTACACCTTC. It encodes CASSRDGLYGYTF.

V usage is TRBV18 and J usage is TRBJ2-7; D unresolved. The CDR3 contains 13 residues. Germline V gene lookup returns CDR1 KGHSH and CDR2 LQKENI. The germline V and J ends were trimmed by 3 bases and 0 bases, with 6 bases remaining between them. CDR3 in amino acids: CASSPPSSYEQYV. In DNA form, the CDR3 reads TGTGCCAGCTCACCCCCTAGCTCCTACGAGCAGTACGTC.

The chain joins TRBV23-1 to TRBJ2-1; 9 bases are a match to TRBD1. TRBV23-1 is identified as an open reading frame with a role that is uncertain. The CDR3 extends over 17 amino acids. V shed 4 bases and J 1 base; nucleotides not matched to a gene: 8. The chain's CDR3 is CASSRGQQGASYNEQFF. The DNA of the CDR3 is TGCGCCAGCAGTCGAGGCCAACAGGGGGCTTCCTACAATGAGCAGTTCTTC.

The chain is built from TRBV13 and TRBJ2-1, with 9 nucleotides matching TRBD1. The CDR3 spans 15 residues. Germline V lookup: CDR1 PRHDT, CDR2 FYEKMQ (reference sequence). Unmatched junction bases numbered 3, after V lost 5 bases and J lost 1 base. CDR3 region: CASSLGQGSYNEQFF. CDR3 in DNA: TGTGCCAGCAGCCTGGGACAGGGTTCCTACAATGAGCAGTTCTTC.

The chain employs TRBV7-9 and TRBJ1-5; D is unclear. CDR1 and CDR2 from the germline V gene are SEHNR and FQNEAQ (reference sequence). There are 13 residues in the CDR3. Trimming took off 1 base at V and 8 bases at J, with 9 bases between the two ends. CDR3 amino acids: CASSLGTGEPQHF. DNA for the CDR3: TGTGCCAGCAGCTTAGGGACTGGGGAGCCCCAGCATTTT. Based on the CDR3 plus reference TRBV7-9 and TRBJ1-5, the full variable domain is DTGVSQNPRHKITKRGQNVTFRCDPISEHNRLYWYRQTLGQGPEFLTYFQNEAQLEKSRLLSDRFSAERPKGSFSTLEIQRTEQGDSAMYLCASSLGTGEPQHFGDGTRLSIL.

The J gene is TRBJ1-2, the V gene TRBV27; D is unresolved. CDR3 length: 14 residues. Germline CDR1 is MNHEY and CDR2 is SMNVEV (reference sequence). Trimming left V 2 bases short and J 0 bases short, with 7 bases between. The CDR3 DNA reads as TGTGCCAGCAGTTTACGACCGGCTAACTATGGCTACACCTTC. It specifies CASSLRPANYGYTF.

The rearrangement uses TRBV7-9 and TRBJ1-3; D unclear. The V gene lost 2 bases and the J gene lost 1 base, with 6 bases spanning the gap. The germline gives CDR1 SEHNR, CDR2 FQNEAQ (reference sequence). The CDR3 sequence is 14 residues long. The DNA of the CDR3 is TGTGCCAGCAGCTTACCGGGGTCTGGAAACACCATATATTTT. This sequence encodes CASSLPGSGNTIYF.

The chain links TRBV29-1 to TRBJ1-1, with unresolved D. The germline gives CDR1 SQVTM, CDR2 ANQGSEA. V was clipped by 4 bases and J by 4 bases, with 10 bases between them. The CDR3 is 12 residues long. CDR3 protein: CSVVLLVTEAFF. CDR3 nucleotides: TGCAGCGTTGTTCTCTTGGTCACTGAAGCTTTCTTT.

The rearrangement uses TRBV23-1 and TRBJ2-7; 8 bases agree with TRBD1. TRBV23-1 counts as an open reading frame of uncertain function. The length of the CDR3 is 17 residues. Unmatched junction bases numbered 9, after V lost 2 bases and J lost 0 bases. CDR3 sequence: CASSQISGQGSSYEQYV. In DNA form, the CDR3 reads TGCGCCAGCAGTCAAATCTCCGGACAGGGAAGCTCCTACGAGCAGTACGTC.

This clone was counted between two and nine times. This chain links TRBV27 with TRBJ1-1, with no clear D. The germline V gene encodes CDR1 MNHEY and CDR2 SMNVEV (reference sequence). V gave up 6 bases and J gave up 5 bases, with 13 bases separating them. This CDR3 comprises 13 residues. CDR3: CASSLPPGTEAFF. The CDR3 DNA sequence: TGTGCCAGCAGCCTACCCCCGGGGACTGAAGCTTTCTTT.

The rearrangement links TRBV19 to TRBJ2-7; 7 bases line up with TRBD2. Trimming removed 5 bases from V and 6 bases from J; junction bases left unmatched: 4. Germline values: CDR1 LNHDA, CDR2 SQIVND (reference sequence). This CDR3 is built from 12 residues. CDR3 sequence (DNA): TGTGCCAGTAGTCATTGGGGGGGCGAGCAGTACTTC. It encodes CASSHWGGEQYF. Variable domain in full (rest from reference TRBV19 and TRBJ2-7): DGGITQSPKYLFRKEGQNVTLSCEQNLNHDAMYWYRQDPGQGLRLIYYSQIVNDFQKGDIAEGYSVSREKKESFPLTVTSAQKNPTAFYLCASSHWGGEQYFGPGTRLTVT.

The CDR3 coding sequence is TGTGCCAGCAGCTCCTACAGGGGGCGGGATGGCTACACCTTC. It encodes CASSSYRGRDGYTF. This chain joins TRBV7-9 and TRBJ1-2; 9 nucleotides agree with TRBD1. V dropped 4 bases and J dropped 6; count of bases not matched to a gene: 6. The germline V gene has CDR1 SEHNR and CDR2 FQNEAQ (reference sequence). This CDR3 comprises 14 residues.

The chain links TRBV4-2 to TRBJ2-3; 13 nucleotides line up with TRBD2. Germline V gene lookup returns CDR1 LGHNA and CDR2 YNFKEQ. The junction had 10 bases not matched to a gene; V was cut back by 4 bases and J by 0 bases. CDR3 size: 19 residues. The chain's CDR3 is CASSRETSGGYYSTDTQYF. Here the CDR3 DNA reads TGTGCCAGCAGCCGTGAGACTAGCGGGGGGTATTATAGCACAGATACGCAGTATTTT.

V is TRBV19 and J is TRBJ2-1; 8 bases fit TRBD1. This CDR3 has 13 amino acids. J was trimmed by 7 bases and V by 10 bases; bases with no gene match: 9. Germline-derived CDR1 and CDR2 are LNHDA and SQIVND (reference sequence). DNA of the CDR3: TGTGCCATCAAAACAGGGGGTCGAAATGAGCAGTTCTTC. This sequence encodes CAIKTGGRNEQFF.

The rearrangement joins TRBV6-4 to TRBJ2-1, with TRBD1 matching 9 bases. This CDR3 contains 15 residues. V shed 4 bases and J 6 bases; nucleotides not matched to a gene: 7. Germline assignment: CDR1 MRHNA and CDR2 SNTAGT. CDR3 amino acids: CASSAPGQGLNEQFF. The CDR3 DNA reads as TGTGCCAGCAGTGCCCCCGGACAGGGGCTCAATGAGCAGTTCTTC.

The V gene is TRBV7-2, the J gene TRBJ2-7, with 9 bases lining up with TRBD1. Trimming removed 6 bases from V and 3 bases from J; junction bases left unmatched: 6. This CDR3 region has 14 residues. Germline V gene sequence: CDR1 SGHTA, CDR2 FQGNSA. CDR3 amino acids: CASRFTGGIYEQYF. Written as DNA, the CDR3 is TGTGCCAGCAGATTTACAGGGGGCATCTACGAGCAGTACTTC.

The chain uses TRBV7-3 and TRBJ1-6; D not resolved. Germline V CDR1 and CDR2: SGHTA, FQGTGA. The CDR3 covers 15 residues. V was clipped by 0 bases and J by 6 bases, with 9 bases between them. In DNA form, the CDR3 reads TGTGCCAGCAGCTTAACTCCCGGAACTAATTCACCCCTCCACTTT. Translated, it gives CASSLTPGTNSPLHF.

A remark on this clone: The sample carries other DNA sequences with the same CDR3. CDR3 residues: CAWNRGNTEAFF. The CDR3 DNA reads TGTGCCTGGAACAGGGGGAACACTGAAGCTTTCTTT. The chain has TRBV30 and TRBJ1-1, with TRBD1 matching 7 bases. The ends lost 4 bases at V and 1 base at J; junction bases unmatched: 0. This CDR3 region has 12 residues. Germline V CDR1 and CDR2: GTSNPN, SVGIG (reference sequence).

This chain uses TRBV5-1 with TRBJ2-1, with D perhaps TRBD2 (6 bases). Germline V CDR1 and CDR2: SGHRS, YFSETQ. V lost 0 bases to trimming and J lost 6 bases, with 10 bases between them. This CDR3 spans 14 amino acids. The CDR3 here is CASSLVGGPNEQFF. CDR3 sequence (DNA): TGCGCCAGCAGCTTGGTGGGGGGTCCCAATGAGCAGTTCTTC. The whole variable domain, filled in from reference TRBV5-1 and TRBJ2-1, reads KAGVTQTPRYLIKTRGQQVTLSCSPISGHRSVSWYQQTPGQGLQFLFEYFSETQRNKGNFPGRFSGRQFSNSRSEMNVSTLELGDSALYLCASSLVGGPNEQFFGPGTRLTVL.

DNA of the CDR3: TGTGCCAGCAGCGCCCGGGGAGGACGAGGAAATTCACCCCTCCACTTT. Translation: CASSARGGRGNSPLHF. The chain combines TRBV2 with TRBJ1-6, with D unclear. Germline V gene lookup returns CDR1 SNHLY and CDR2 FYNNEI. This CDR3 is 16 amino acids long. Trimming shortened V by 6 bases and J by 7 bases, and 19 bases separated the two germline ends.

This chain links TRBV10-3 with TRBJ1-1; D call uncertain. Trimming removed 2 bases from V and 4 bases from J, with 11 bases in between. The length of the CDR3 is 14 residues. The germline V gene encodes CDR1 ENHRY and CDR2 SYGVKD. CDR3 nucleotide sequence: TGTGCCATCAGTGAGGAGGGAGGACCCACTGAAGCTTTCTTT. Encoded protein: CAISEEGGPTEAFF.

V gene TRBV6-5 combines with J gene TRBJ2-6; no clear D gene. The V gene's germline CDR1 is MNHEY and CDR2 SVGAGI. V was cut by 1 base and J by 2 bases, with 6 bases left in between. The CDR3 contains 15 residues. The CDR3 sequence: CASSYLRTGANVLTF. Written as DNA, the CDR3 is TGTGCCAGCAGTTACTTAAGGACTGGGGCCAACGTCCTGACTTTC.

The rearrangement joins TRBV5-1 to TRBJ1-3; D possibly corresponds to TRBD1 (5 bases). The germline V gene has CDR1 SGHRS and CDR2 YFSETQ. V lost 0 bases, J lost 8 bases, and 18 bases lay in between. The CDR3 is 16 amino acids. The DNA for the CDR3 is TGCGCCAGCAGCTTGGCTCAATCCCGGGGAGGGGACACCATATATTTT. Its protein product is CASSLAQSRGGDTIYF.

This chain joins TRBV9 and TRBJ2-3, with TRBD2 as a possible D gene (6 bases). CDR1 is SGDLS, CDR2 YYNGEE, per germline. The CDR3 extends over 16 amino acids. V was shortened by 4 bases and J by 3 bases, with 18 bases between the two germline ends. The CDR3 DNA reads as TGTGCCAGCAGCCTACGGGGGTTTTCATGGACAGATACGCAGTATTTT. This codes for CASSLRGFSWTDTQYF.

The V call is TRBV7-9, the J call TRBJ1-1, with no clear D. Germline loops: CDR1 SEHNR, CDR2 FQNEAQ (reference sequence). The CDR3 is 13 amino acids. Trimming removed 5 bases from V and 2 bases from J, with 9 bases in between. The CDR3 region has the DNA TGTGCCAGCAGCAAAGGACCCAACACTGAAGCTTTCTTT. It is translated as CASSKGPNTEAFF.

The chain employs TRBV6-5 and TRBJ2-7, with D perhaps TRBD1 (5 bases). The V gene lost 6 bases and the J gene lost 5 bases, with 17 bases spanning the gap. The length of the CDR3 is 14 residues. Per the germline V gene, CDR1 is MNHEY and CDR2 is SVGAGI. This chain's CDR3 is CASRSAAGKHEQYF. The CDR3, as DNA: TGTGCCAGCAGAAGTGCAGCAGGGAAGCACGAGCAGTACTTC.